Below, 19 T cell receptor beta chains from the same sample are listed, as sequenced in a study of OX40 agonist ivuxolimab in advanced cancers. Assay: immunoSEQ multiplex PCR; the TCRdb copy retains only in-frame clones and omits some. The sample carries tens of thousands of clones, approximately 90% recorded once. The sample here was CD4+ or CD8+ T cells sorted from blood, taken in a trial of the OX40 agonist ivuxolimab. These receptors were collected from an adult with an advanced solid tumor such as melanoma, head and neck, liver or kidney cancer.

CDR3 bases: TGTGCCAGCAGTTACGCCGGGACAAATACCTACGAGCAGTACTTC. This codes for CASSYAGTNTYEQYF. The chain links TRBV6-5 to TRBJ2-7; maybe TRBD1 (6 bases). Looked up from germline, CDR1 is MNHEY and CDR2 is SVGAGI. The CDR3 runs 15 residues. Trimming pared 2 bases from V and 2 bases from J, leaving 13 bases between.

This clone has just one count. The rearrangement joins TRBV6-6 to TRBJ2-1; D remains unclear. The germline V gene has CDR1 MNHNY and CDR2 SVGAGI (reference sequence). This CDR3 is built from 12 residues. The V and J ends lost 0 bases and 5 bases respectively, with 2 bases between them. The CDR3 loop is CASSYSDNEQFF. The CDR3 coding sequence is TGTGCCAGCAGTTACTCGGACAATGAGCAGTTCTTC.

This clone appeared a few times. The CDR3 here is CASSPGTVSSEKLFF. The CDR3 nucleotides read TGTGCCAGCAGCCCTGGGACAGTTTCTTCGGAAAAACTGTTTTTT. This chain joins TRBV5-6 and TRBJ1-4; 7 bases are a match to TRBD1. CDR3 length: 15 residues. V dropped 4 bases and J dropped 8; count of bases not matched to a gene: 11. CDR1 is SGHDT, CDR2 YYEEEE, per germline. The full variable domain, its missing parts supplied by reference TRBV5-6 and TRBJ1-4, is DAGVTQSPTHLIKTRGQQVTLRCSPKSGHDTVSWYQQALGQGPQFIFQYYEEEERQRGNFPDRFSGHQFPNYSSELNVNALLLGDSALYLCASSPGTVSSEKLFFGSGTQLSVL.

The sample holds one count of this clone. The V call is TRBV11-2, the J call TRBJ2-5, with 9 bases matching TRBD1. The junction had 9 bases not matched to a gene; V was cut back by 5 bases and J by 5 bases. Germline-derived CDR1 and CDR2 are SGHAT and FQNNGV. There are 15 residues in the CDR3. The CDR3 region is CASSQTGQGLETQYF. DNA of the CDR3: TGTGCCAGCAGCCAGACGGGACAGGGTTTGGAGACCCAGTACTTC.

In its sample, this clone was seen once. The rearrangement uses TRBV5-6 and TRBJ1-1; D is unresolved. Germline loops: CDR1 SGHDT, CDR2 YYEEEE. There are 14 residues in the CDR3. The V gene lost 0 bases and the J gene lost 5 bases, with 11 bases spanning the gap. The CDR3 loop reads CASSLGVGSTEAFF. CDR3 sequence (DNA): TGTGCCAGCAGCTTGGGGGTCGGTTCGACTGAAGCTTTCTTT.

V gene TRBV29-1 combines with J gene TRBJ1-1; D remains unclear. The CDR3 has 11 residues. V was cut by 0 bases and J by 5 bases, with 4 bases left in between. The V gene's germline CDR1 is SQVTM and CDR2 ANQGSEA. CDR3 DNA sequence: TGCAGCGTTGAAGAAGAGACTGAAGCTTTCTTT. The encoded protein is CSVEEETEAFF.

This clone was seen more than once but under ten times. V usage is TRBV27 and J usage is TRBJ1-4, with no clear D. V was trimmed by 7 bases and J by 6 bases, leaving 12 bases between them. The CDR3 extends over 13 amino acids. Germline V gene data show CDR1 as MNHEY and CDR2 as SMNVEV (reference sequence). CDR3 DNA sequence: TGTGCCAGCAAGCATACATCTTATGAAAAACTGTTTTTT. Translating it yields CASKHTSYEKLFF.

V is TRBV6-5 and J is TRBJ2-5; D possibly matches TRBD1 or TRBD2 (5 bases each). The last part of the DNA fits TRBJ2-7 better; the J call may be wrong. This CDR3 spans 15 amino acids. Per germline, CDR1 MNHEY and CDR2 SVGAGI. The CDR3 spells CASSQGTEITYEQYF. CDR3 sequence (DNA): TGTGCCAGCTCCCAAGGGACCGAAATAACCTACGAGCAGTACTTC.

The chain joins TRBV10-3 to TRBJ2-2; 11 bases agree with TRBD2. The CDR3 has 17 residues. The J segment lost 4 bases and the V segment lost 3 bases, leaving 7 bases of the junction unmatched. CDR1 and CDR2 from the germline V gene are ENHRY and SYGVKD. The CDR3 here is CAISDPTSGSSTGELFF. The CDR3 DNA follows: TGTGCCATCAGTGACCCCACTAGCGGGAGTAGCACCGGGGAGCTGTTTTTT.

The rearrangement uses TRBV28 and TRBJ2-1, with a weak D call TRBD2 (6 bases). V was pared by 3 bases and J by 4 bases, with 19 bases between. The CDR3 runs to 17 residues. The germline V gene has CDR1 MDHEN and CDR2 SYDVKM. In nucleotides, the CDR3 is TGTGCCAGCAGTTTCAGACCGACTAGAGTGACATACAATGAGCAGTTCTTC. Its translation is CASSFRPTRVTYNEQFF.

This chain uses TRBV7-9 with TRBJ2-1; 10 bases fit TRBD2. With V trimmed by 10 bases and J by 4 bases, 16 bases remained unmatched. CDR1 and CDR2 (germline): SEHNR, FQNEAQ (reference sequence). CDR3 size: 17 residues. CDR3 region: CAMVASGSHMSYNEQFF. The CDR3 DNA follows: TGTGCCATGGTGGCTAGCGGGAGTCATATGTCGTACAATGAGCAGTTCTTC.

The chain joins TRBV5-4 to TRBJ1-1; D might be TRBD1 (5 bases). V was cut by 4 bases and J by 4 bases, with 17 bases left in between. Looked up from germline, CDR1 is SGHNT and CDR2 is YYREEE (reference sequence). The CDR3 covers 15 residues. In DNA form, the CDR3 reads TGTGCCAGCAGCCTATACCCTTGGGGGAGCACTGAAGCTTTCTTT. Residues: CASSLYPWGSTEAFF.

The gene calls are TRBV15 and TRBJ2-7; possible D gene TRBD1, 6 bases. This CDR3 comprises 15 residues. Germline-derived CDR1 and CDR2 are LNHNV and YYDKDF (reference sequence). Trimming cost V 1 base and J 4 bases, with 14 bases left between them. CDR3 sequence (DNA): TGTGCCACCAGCAGAGGTACAGTCAGGGGATACGAGCAGTACTTC. Residues: CATSRGTVRGYEQYF.

This chain joins TRBV7-8 and TRBJ1-4, with 8 bases that match TRBD1. The V gene end was trimmed by 3 bases and the J gene end by 1 base; junction bases not matched to a gene: 1. CDR1 SGHVS and CDR2 FQNEAQ come from the germline V gene. The CDR3 loop spans 15 amino acids. The CDR3, as DNA: TGTGCCAGCAGCTTTACAGGGGGAACTAATGAAAAACTGTTTTTT. Residues: CASSFTGGTNEKLFF.

This clone was picked up a small number of times. This sequence joins TRBV4-2 and TRBJ2-7; D is perhaps TRBD1 or TRBD2 (5 bases each). CDR1 and CDR2 (germline): LGHNA, YNFKEQ. Deletions cut 3 bases from V and 6 bases from J, with 15 bases between. This CDR3 region has 14 residues. The CDR3 bases are TGTGCCAGCAGCCAGACATTCGGGACGCCCGAGCAGTACTTC. Its protein product is CASSQTFGTPEQYF.

The chain uses TRBV11-3 and TRBJ2-1, with D possibly TRBD1 on 6 matching bases. Germline V gene sequence: CDR1 SGHNT, CDR2 YENEEA. The CDR3 length is 15 residues. The V gene lost 3 bases and the J gene lost 2 bases, with 11 bases spanning the gap. CDR3 coding DNA: TGTGCCAGCAGCTTCCCACAGGGCCCCTACAATGAGCAGTTCTTC. Residues: CASSFPQGPYNEQFF.

V gene TRBV28 combines with J gene TRBJ2-5; unclear D gene. CDR1 MDHEN and CDR2 SYDVKM come from the germline V gene. The ends were cut back, 3 bases at V and 5 bases at J, with 13 bases in the middle. CDR3 length: 14 residues. The CDR3 coding sequence is TGTGCCAGCAGTTTGAACAGTTTAGGGGAGACCCAGTACTTC. Its translation: CASSLNSLGETQYF.

This clone was seen more than once but under ten times. This chain joins TRBV6-5 and TRBJ1-5; D gene unclear. This CDR3 is built from 13 residues. The ends were cut back, 4 bases at V and 7 bases at J, with 11 bases in the middle. CDR1 and CDR2 from the germline V gene are MNHEY and SVGAGI. The CDR3 DNA is TGTGCCAGCAGTTCGCGGGGAAGACAGCCCCAGCATTTT. This gives the protein CASSSRGRQPQHF.

V and J are TRBV7-7 and TRBJ2-6, with D unclear. The V gene lost 4 bases and the J gene lost 5 bases, with 21 bases spanning the gap. This CDR3 comprises 18 residues. Germline V gene data show CDR1 as SSHAT and CDR2 as FNYEAQ (reference sequence). In DNA form, the CDR3 reads TGTGCCAGCAGCTGCGAGCGTAAGTCACAAAGTCGGGCCAACGTCCTGACTTTC. Translation: CASSCERKSQSRANVLTF.